These 17 T cell receptor beta chains came from one sample sequenced in a study of control samples from healthy donors and cancer patients. Sequenced by immunoSEQ multiplex PCR; TCRdb stores in-frame clones only, minus some. The sample shows around 200,000 clones, roughly 94% of them seen only once. Material for sequencing was blood. The origin of the receptors is a man aged 50 to 60 in good health.

The V call is TRBV7-2, the J call TRBJ1-6; no clear D. Germline V gene lookup returns CDR1 SGHTA and CDR2 FQGNSA. This CDR3 region has 12 residues. V was shortened by 5 bases and J by 6 bases, with 5 bases between the two germline ends. In nucleotides, the CDR3 is TGTGCCAGCAGCGCGGGTAATTCACCCCTCCACTTT. Translated, it gives CASSAGNSPLHF.

V usage is TRBV6-6 and J usage is TRBJ2-2; D possibly corresponds to TRBD1 (6 bases). In germline, CDR1 is MNHNY, CDR2 SVGAGI (reference sequence). The CDR3 contains 16 residues. Deletions cut 4 bases from V and 5 bases from J, with 17 bases between. CDR3 region: CASSFGHGRGTGELFF. CDR3 bases: TGTGCCAGCAGTTTTGGGCATGGAAGGGGGACCGGGGAGCTGTTTTTT.

This chain joins TRBV5-1 and TRBJ1-2; 8 bases are a match to TRBD1. Trimming removed 0 bases from V and 9 bases from J; junction bases left unmatched: 4. CDR1 is SGHRS and CDR2 is YFSETQ in the germline V gene. The CDR3 contains 13 residues. DNA for the CDR3: TGCGCCAGCAGCTTGGAGACAGGGGTCCGCTACACCTTC. Amino acid sequence: CASSLETGVRYTF.

This chain joins TRBV7-2 and TRBJ2-7, with 8 bases lining up with TRBD1. The CDR3 is 16 amino acids. Trimming at V came to 0 bases and at J to 4 bases, leaving 8 bases not matched to a gene. Germline V lookup: CDR1 SGHTA, CDR2 FQGNSA. The CDR3 DNA reads TGTGCCAGCAGCTTAGCGCGGGCAGGGGGCGTATACGAGCAGTACTTC. Residues: CASSLARAGGVYEQYF.

J is TRBJ1-5 and V is TRBV24-1, with D maybe TRBD1 (6 bases). Trimming pared 6 bases from V and 1 base from J, leaving 9 bases between. The CDR3 consists of 14 residues. CDR1 and CDR2 from the germline V gene are KGHDR and SFDVKD. Written as DNA, the CDR3 is TGTGCCACCAGTCAGGGGTCCAGCAATCAGCCCCAGCATTTT. This gives the protein CATSQGSSNQPQHF.

This chain links TRBV4-1 with TRBJ1-1, with 8 nucleotides matching TRBD1. The germline V gene encodes CDR1 MGHRA and CDR2 YSYEKL. J gave up 5 bases and V 4 bases, and 6 bases lay outside the gene matches. The CDR3 runs 14 residues. The CDR3 DNA is TGCGCCAGCAGCCTCAGGACAGGGTCGACTGAAGCTTTCTTT. Translation: CASSLRTGSTEAFF.

V and J are TRBV19 and TRBJ2-2; 11 bases are a match to TRBD1. Germline CDR1 and CDR2: LNHDA and SQIVND (reference sequence). The CDR3 extends over 15 amino acids. The ends lost 4 bases at V and 6 bases at J; junction bases unmatched: 4. As DNA, the CDR3 is TGTGCCAGTAGTACACAGGGACAGGGGGCCGGGGAGCTGTTTTTT. It yields the protein CASSTQGQGAGELFF.

The CDR3 region has the DNA TGTGCCAGCGAACGACAGGGGGCGAAGGGCTACACCTTC. This translates into CASERQGAKGYTF. This chain joins TRBV2 and TRBJ1-2, with TRBD1 identical over 10 bases. V was pared by 8 bases and J by 8 bases, with 8 bases of the junction left unmatched. Germline CDR1 is SNHLY and CDR2 is FYNNEI. There are 13 residues in the CDR3.

The rearrangement links TRBV10-2 to TRBJ1-6; weak D call: TRBD1 (6 bases). The CDR3 runs 15 residues. Germline V gene sequence: CDR1 WSHSY, CDR2 SAAADI. V lost 8 bases and J lost 10, with 21 bases in between. CDR3 in DNA: TGCGCCAGCCAAACGCCACAGGGAAAATGGTCACCCCTCCACTTT. It is translated as CASQTPQGKWSPLHF.

Written as DNA, the CDR3 is TGTGCCAGCAGTGAAGCGTCAGCAGGGGGCTACACCTTC. Translated, it gives CASSEASAGGYTF. V usage is TRBV2 and J usage is TRBJ1-2; D may be TRBD1 (5 bases). Germline V gene data show CDR1 as SNHLY and CDR2 as FYNNEI. This CDR3 is built from 13 residues. Trimming took 0 bases from V and 8 from J, leaving 10 bases between them.

V usage is TRBV25-1 and J usage is TRBJ1-2; D unclear. The ends were cut back, 7 bases at V and 2 bases at J, with 11 bases in the middle. CDR3 size: 13 residues. Germline loops: CDR1 MGHDK, CDR2 SYGVNS. Written as DNA, the CDR3 is TGTGCCAGCACCGATTGGGAAAACTATGGCTACACCTTC. Translation: CASTDWENYGYTF.

The chain has TRBV9 and TRBJ2-2, with a weak D call TRBD2 (5 bases). The CDR3 contains 17 residues. V lost 4 bases and J 2 bases, leaving 18 bases between the germline ends. Germline CDR1 SGDLS, CDR2 YYNGEE. The CDR3: CASSPMDSSINTGELFF. The CDR3 region has the DNA TGTGCCAGCAGCCCGATGGACTCCTCGATTAACACCGGGGAGCTGTTTTTT. Using reference TRBV9 and TRBJ2-2 for the parts outside the CDR3, the full variable domain is DSGVTQTPKHLITATGQRVTLRCSPRSGDLSVYWYQQSLDQGLQFLIQYYNGEERAKGNILERFSAQQFPDLHSELNLSSLELGDSALYFCASSPMDSSINTGELFFGEGSRLTVL.

This rearrangement joins TRBV5-1 to TRBJ2-1, with D possibly being TRBD2 (6 bases). This CDR3 is 17 amino acids long. Germline CDR1 is SGHRS and CDR2 is YFSETQ. The V gene lost 3 bases and the J gene lost 0 bases, with 16 bases spanning the gap. CDR3 DNA sequence: TGCGCCAGCAGCTCCCGGGTGGCGGGGAGCTCCTACAATGAGCAGTTCTTC. Protein product: CASSSRVAGSSYNEQFF.

This clone was seen just once. The V gene is TRBV28, the J gene TRBJ2-1; D may match TRBD1 or TRBD2 (5 bases each). Trimming pared 6 bases from V and 5 bases from J, leaving 14 bases between. The CDR3 runs 14 residues. The germline CDR1 and CDR2 sequences are MDHEN and SYDVKM. The CDR3 coding sequence is TGTGCCAGCAGACCCGGGACGTTCAACAATGAGCAGTTCTTC. It yields the protein CASRPGTFNNEQFF.

The gene calls are TRBV10-3 and TRBJ1-2, with 7 bases matching TRBD1. V trimming: 6 bases; J trimming: 8 bases; junction bases outside the gene matches: 6. The CDR3 totals 12 residues. Germline V CDR1 and CDR2: ENHRY, SYGVKD. The CDR3: CAIRPTGPGYTF. The CDR3 DNA sequence: TGTGCCATCAGGCCGACAGGGCCGGGCTACACCTTC.

V usage is TRBV7-8 and J usage is TRBJ1-1, with 7 positions matching TRBD1. V lost 5 bases, J lost 4 bases, and 7 bases stayed unmatched. The CDR3 covers 14 residues. In germline, CDR1 is SGHVS, CDR2 FQNEAQ. CDR3 DNA: TGTGCCAGCAGCCCACAGGGGTACGGCACTGAAGCTTTCTTT. This gives the protein CASSPQGYGTEAFF.

This clone has a single count. The chain recombines TRBV9 with TRBJ1-3, with D unresolved. From germline, CDR1 is SGDLS and CDR2 YYNGEE. This CDR3 region has 15 residues. With 3 bases removed from V and 0 bases from J, the gap between germline ends came to 10 bases. Here the CDR3 reads CASSGGLSSGNTIYF. CDR3 bases: TGTGCCAGCAGCGGAGGACTGAGCTCTGGAAACACCATATATTTT.